This T cell receptor beta chain appears in the sequencing data of a study of human T cells and chemical hapten exposure. This sample's time point: healthy volunteer bleed at 2 weeks. The study extracted total RNA from unfractionated whole blood. There are 12 residues in the CDR3. CDR1 GTSNPN and CDR2 SVGIG come from the germline V gene (reference sequence). V was clipped by 0 bases and J by 3 bases, with 6 bases between them. This clonotype was seen only a few times. One entry per CDR3 protein results from TCRdb running MiXCR on the RACE reads. The sample lists roughly 30,000 distinct CDR3 sequences; around 7.4% were seen once.

This TCR came from a human donor in good health. Some clones in this sample may be carry-over from other donors' samples. J is TRBJ2-7 and V is TRBV30; D ambiguous. Sequencing was carried out using whole blood. CDR3 protein: CAWSVRDYEQYF. DNA for the CDR3: TGTGCCTGGAGTGTACGTGACTACGAGCAGTACTTC.